This note documents a single T cell receptor (beta chain) sequence. Its specificity is not known. Documented treatment: some 19 received Ad26.COV2.S at low or high dose, single or two shots; roughly 5 received placebo; per-sample allocation not given. The study sampled participants on day 63 after the first vaccine or placebo injection. This sample was included in a study of Ad26.COV2.S vaccination and SARS-CoV-2 variants. Findings and caveats of the study: Estimates derived from TCR breadth and depth analyses may have underestimated total T cell responses. Participants in the vaccine arm had higher spike-specific TCR breadth; placebo recipients had lower.

Trimming at V came to 0 bases and at J to 3 bases, leaving 8 bases not matched to a gene. Germline CDR1 reads KGHSH; CDR2 reads LQKENI. This CDR3 contains 17 residues. Only in-frame clones appear in the TCRdb table, and some are missing; sequencing was by immunoSEQ multiplex PCR. Of some 350,000 clones in the sample, approximately 87% were seen once. The source is a person between 18 and 60 years old who received the Ad26.COV2.S COVID-19 vaccine or a placebo. This sequence joins TRBV18 and TRBJ1-1; 9 bases map to TRBD1. The sequences come from peripheral blood, collected in a trial of Ad26.COV2.S vaccine versus placebo. The chain's CDR3 is CASSPPPTGGIHTEAFF. CDR3 bases: TGTGCCAGCTCACCACCCCCGACAGGGGGGATTCACACTGAAGCTTTCTTT.